This T cell receptor beta chain was found in a study of shared clonotypes between healthy human individuals. This CDR3 spans 14 amino acids. The V and J ends lost 10 bases and 3 bases respectively, with 17 bases between them. Germline values: CDR1 SEHNR, CDR2 FQNEAQ (reference sequence). Clones were read by immunoSEQ multiplex PCR, and TCRdb kept only the in-frame ones, dropping some. Of some 650,000 clones listed, almost 97% are singletons. Concerning this clone itself: Its antigen is unknown.

Study findings and constraints: Generation probability values for non-shared clonotypes were lower than those for clonotypes shared by all four donors. Larger estimated richness was generally recorded for naive subsets relative to memory subsets.

Those who donated were healthy HIV-negative adults, with no recent acute infections or vaccinations reported. Partitioning of CD4+ cells yielded a CD45RA+ naive subset and a CD45RA-negative memory subset. The genes are TRBV7-9 and TRBJ2-3; possibly TRBD1 or TRBD2 for D (5 bases each). What was sequenced was naive CD4+ T cells sorted from blood. Indicated subset: CD45RA+ positively selected. The receptor's source is a woman aged 30 to 39 in good health. The CDR3 region is CAITMVGVTDTQYF. Written as DNA, the CDR3 is TGTGCCATTACTATGGTGGGGGTTACAGATACGCAGTATTTT.